This T cell receptor beta chain was sequenced for a study of CD8 T cells in ankylosing spondylitis. Study-wide results and caveats: CD8+ cells made up the disease-linked clones, which were relatively rare in peripheral blood. Ankylosing spondylitis blood appeared to be characterized by a TCR beta motif of 7 to 9 highly homologous variants.

TCRdb redid the calling of the 5' RACE reads with MiXCR, one entry per CDR3 protein. The data contain about 240,000 distinct CDR3 sequences, less than 10% of them singletons. The V gene's germline CDR1 is SGHDT and CDR2 YYEEEE. The CDR3 is 11 amino acids. Trimming cost V 0 bases and J 7 bases, with 3 bases left between them. To note about this clonotype: What it binds is not known.

Input material: blood, either unsorted or a sorted T cell fraction (not recorded which). The chain uses TRBV5-6 and TRBJ2-3; no reliable D call. The origin of this receptor is a male donor with ankylosing spondylitis or in good health (not recorded which). The CDR3 region is CASSLGNTQYF. CDR3 DNA: TGTGCCAGCAGCTTGGGGAATACGCAGTATTTT.